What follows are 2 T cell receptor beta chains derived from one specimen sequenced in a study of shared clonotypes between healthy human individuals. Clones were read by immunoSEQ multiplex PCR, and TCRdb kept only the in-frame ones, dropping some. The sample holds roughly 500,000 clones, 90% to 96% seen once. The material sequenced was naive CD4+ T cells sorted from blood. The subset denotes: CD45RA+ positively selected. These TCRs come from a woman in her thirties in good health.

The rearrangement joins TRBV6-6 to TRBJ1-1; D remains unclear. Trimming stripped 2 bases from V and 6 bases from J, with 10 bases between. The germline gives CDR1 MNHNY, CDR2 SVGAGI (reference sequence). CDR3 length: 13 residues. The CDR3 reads CASSYPGLSEAFF. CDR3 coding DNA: TGTGCCAGCAGTTACCCGGGGTTGTCTGAAGCTTTCTTT.

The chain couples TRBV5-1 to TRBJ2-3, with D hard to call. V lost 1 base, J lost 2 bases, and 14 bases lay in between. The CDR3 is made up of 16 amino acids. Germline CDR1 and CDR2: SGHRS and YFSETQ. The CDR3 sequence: CASSLWGPTDTDTQYF. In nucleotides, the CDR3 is TGCGCCAGCAGCTTGTGGGGTCCGACCGACACAGATACGCAGTATTTT.